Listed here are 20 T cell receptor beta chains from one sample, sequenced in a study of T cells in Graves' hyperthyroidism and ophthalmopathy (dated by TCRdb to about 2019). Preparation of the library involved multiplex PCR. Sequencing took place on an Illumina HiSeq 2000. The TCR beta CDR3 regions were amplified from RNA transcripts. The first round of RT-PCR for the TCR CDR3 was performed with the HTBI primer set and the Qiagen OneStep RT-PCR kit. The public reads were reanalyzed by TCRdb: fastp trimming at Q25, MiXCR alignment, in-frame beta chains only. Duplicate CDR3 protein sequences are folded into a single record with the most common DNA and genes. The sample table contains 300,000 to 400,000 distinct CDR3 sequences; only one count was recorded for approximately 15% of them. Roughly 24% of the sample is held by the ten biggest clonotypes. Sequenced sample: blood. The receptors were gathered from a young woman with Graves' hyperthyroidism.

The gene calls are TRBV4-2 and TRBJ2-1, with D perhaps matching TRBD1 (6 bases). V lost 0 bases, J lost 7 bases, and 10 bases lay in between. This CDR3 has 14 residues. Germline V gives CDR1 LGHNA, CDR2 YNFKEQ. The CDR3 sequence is CASSQEGRGNEQFF. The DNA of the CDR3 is TGTGCCAGCAGCCAAGAGGGCAGGGGAAATGAGCAGTTCTTC.

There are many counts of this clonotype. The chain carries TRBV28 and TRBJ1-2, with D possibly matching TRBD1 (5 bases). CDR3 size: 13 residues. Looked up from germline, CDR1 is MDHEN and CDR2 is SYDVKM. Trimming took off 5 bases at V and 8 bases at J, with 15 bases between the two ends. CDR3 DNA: TGTGCCAGCAGTCAACAGGACGGGCGGGGCTACACCTTC. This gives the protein CASSQQDGRGYTF.

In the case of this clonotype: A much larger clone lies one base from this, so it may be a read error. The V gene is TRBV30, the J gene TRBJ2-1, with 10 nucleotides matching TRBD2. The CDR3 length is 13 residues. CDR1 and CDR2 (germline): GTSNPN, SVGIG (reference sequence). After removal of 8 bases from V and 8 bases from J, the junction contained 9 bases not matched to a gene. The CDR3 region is CASKREGLDEQFF. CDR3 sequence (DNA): TGTGCCAGTAAGCGGGAGGGCCTCGATGAGCAGTTCTTC.

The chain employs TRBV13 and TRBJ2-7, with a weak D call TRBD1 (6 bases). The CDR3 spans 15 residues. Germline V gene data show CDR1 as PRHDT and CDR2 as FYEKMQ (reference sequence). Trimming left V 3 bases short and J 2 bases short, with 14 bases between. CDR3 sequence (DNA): TGTGCCAGCAGCTTTGGACAGCAAGTTACCTACGAGCAGTACTTC. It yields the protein CASSFGQQVTYEQYF.

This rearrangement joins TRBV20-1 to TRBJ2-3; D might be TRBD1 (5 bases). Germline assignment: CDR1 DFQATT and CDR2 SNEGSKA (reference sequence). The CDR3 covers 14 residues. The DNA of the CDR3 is TGCAACACAGATCTCCGGGTCCAGGGAGATACGCAGTATTTT. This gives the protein CNTDLRVQGDTQYF.

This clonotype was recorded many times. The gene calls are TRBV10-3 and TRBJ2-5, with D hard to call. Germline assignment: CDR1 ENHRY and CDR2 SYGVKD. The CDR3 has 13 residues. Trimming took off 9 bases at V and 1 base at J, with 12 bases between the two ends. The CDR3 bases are TGTGCCATTCAGCAGGACGCCCAAGAGACCCAGTACTTC. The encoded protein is CAIQQDAQETQYF.

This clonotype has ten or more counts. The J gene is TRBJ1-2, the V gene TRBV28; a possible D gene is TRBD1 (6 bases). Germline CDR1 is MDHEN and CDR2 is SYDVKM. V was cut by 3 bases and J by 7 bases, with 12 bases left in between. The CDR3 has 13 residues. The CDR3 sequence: CASSFVGAAGYTF. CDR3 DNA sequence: TGTGCCAGCAGTTTTGTGGGGGCGGCTGGCTACACCTTC.

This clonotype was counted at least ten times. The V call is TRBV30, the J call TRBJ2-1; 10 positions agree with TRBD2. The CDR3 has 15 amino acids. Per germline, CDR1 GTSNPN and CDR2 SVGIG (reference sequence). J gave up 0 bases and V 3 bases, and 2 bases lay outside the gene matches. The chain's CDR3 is CAWSIAGGSYNEQFF. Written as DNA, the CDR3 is TGTGCCTGGAGCATAGCGGGAGGCTCCTACAATGAGCAGTTCTTC. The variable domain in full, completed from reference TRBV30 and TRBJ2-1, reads SQTIHQWPATLVQPVGSPLSLECTVEGTSNPNLYWYRQAAGRGLQLLFYSVGIGQISSEVPQNLSASRPQDRQFILSSKKLLLSDSGFYLCAWSIAGGSYNEQFFGPGTRLTVL.

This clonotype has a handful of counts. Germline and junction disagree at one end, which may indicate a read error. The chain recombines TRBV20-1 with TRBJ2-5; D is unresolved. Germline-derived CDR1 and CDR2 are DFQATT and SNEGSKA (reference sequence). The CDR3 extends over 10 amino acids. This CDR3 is CSARSEAENF. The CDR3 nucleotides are TGCAGTGCTAGATCTGAGGCGGAGAACTTC.

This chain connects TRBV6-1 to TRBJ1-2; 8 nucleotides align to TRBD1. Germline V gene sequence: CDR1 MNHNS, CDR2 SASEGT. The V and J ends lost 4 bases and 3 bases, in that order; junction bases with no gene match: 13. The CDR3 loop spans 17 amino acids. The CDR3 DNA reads TGTGCCAGCAGTGCGAGCGACCTCAGGGGGCAAGACTATGGCTACACCTTC. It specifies CASSASDLRGQDYGYTF.

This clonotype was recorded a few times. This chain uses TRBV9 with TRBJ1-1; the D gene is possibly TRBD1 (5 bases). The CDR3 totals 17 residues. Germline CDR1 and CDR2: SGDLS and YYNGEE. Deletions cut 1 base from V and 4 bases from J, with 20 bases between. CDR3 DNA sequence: TGTGCCAGCAGCGTAACCCCCGGGACCCCAGGCGGCACTGAAGCTTTCTTT. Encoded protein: CASSVTPGTPGGTEAFF.

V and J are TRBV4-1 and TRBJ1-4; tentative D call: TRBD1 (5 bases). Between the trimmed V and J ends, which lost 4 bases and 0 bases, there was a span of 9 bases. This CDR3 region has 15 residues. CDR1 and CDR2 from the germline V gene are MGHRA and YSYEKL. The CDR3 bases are TGCGCCAGCAGCCCTAGGGACGCAACTAATGAAAAACTGTTTTTT. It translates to CASSPRDATNEKLFF.

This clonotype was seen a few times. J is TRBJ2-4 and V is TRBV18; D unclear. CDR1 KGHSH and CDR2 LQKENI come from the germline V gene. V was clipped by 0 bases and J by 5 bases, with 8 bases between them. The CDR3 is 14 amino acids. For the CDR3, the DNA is TGTGCCAGCTCACCACCGTCTGCTCAAAACATTCAGTACTTC. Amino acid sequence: CASSPPSAQNIQYF. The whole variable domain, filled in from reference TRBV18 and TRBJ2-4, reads NAGVMQNPRHLVRRRGQEARLRCSPMKGHSHVYWYRQLPEEGLKFMVYLQKENIIDESGMPKERFSAEFPKEGPSILRIQQVVRGDSAAYFCASSPPSAQNIQYFGAGTRLSVL.

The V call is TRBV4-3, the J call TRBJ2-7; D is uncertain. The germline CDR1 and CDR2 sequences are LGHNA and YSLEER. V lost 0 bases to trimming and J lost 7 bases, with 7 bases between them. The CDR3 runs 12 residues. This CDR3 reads CASSQEGSEQYF. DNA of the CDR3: TGCGCCAGCAGCCAAGAAGGAAGTGAGCAGTACTTC.

The CDR3 here is CSARDVGGLAGRNTGELFF. Here the CDR3 DNA reads TGCAGTGCTAGAGATGTCGGGGGACTAGCGGGAAGGAACACCGGGGAGCTGTTTTTT. This chain uses TRBV20-1 with TRBJ2-2, with 13 bases identical to TRBD2. The germline gives CDR1 DFQATT, CDR2 SNEGSKA (reference sequence). J was trimmed by 1 base and V by 0 bases; bases with no gene match: 8. The CDR3 runs 19 residues.

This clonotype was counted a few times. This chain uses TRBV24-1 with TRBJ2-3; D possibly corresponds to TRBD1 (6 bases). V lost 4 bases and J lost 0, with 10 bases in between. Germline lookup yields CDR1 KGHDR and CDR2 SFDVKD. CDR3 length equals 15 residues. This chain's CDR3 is CATSDNRASTDTQYF. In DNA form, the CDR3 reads TGTGCCACCAGTGACAACAGGGCCAGCACAGATACGCAGTATTTT.

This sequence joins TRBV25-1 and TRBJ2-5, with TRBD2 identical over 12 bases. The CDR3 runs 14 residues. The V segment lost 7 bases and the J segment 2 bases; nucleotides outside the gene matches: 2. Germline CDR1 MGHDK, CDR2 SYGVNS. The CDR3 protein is CASIGLAGQETQYF. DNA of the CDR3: TGTGCCAGCATCGGACTAGCGGGGCAAGAGACCCAGTACTTC.

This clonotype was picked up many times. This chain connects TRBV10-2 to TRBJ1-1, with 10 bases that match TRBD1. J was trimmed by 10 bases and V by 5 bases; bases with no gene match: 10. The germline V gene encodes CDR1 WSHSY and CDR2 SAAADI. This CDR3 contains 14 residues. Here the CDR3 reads CASSSGTGAIGAFF. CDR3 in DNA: TGCGCCAGCAGTTCCGGGACAGGGGCTATCGGAGCTTTCTTT.

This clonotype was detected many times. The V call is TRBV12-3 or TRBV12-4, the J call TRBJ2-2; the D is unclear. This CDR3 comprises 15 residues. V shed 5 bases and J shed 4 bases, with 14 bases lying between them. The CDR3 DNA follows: TGTGCCAGCAGTCGTTACCAGTCAGGCACCGGGGAGCTGTTTTTT. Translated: CASSRYQSGTGELFF.

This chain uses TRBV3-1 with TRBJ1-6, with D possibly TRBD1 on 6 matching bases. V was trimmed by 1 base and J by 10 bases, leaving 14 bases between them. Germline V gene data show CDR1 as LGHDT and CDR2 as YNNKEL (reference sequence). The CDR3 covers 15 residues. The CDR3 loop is CASSQVGAEGSPLHF. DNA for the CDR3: TGTGCCAGCAGCCAAGTGGGGGCGGAGGGCTCACCCCTCCACTTT.